The subject of this entry is one T cell receptor beta chain. These data come from a study of blood T cell repertoires in COVID-19. Generated by immunoSEQ multiplex PCR, the TCRdb table keeps only in-frame clones and is missing some. This table has some 150,000 clones, over 75% appearing once. J was trimmed by 1 base and V by 3 bases; bases with no gene match: 4. CDR1 MDHEN and CDR2 SYDVKM come from the germline V gene. There are 15 residues in the CDR3. The chain uses TRBV28 and TRBJ2-3; 7 nucleotides agree with TRBD2. Sequences were obtained from PBMCs or T cells enriched from blood (not recorded which). This clonotype was sampled from a woman aged 45 to 65 who had recovered from COVID-19. The CDR3, as DNA: TGTGCCAGCAGTTTTCTGGCGGGGGGCACAGATACGCAGTATTTT. Protein: CASSFLAGGTDTQYF.